This T cell receptor beta chain was sequenced for a study of T-cell memory formation after mild COVID-19. The CDR3 has 14 amino acids. V was cut by 0 bases and J by 1 base, with 5 bases left in between. Using constant-segment primers, 5'RACE produced TCR alpha and TCR beta cDNA libraries carrying sample barcodes and UMIs. Using its own MiXCR run on the 5' RACE reads, TCRdb lists one record per CDR3 protein. The top ten hold approximately 3% of the sample, which has around 200,000 distinct CDR3 sequences, about 10% seen once. The chain links TRBV12-3 or TRBV12-4 to TRBJ2-3; tentative D call: TRBD1 (5 bases). The origin of this receptor is a man aged 18 to 29 who had mild COVID-19 (a few samples of this study predate the infection). Cell type and time point are not known. Input material: PBMCs or a T cell subset sorted from them (not recorded which). CDR3 in DNA: TGTGCCAGCAGTTTAGCGACAGGCACAGATACGCAGTATTTT. Translating gives CASSLATGTDTQYF.